These T cell receptor beta chains were read from a single sample in a study of blood T cell repertoires in COVID-19. Some clones are missing from TCRdb's copy, which holds only in-frame ones; the method was immunoSEQ multiplex PCR. The sample has under 120,000 clones; approximately 85% are singletons. Sequencing was carried out using peripheral blood. The receptors stem from a human donor in a cohort sampled during active COVID-19. Each CDR3 is given with its conserved first and last residue. The order of the fields is J gene, D gene, V gene, clone size, CDR3 DNA, CDR3 protein. A D gene is named only where the DNA matches it firmly. The listing skips clone size in some rows; elsewhere it reads once, few, many or a size class.

>TRBJ2-7|NA|TRBV4-2|NA
TGTGCCAGCAGCCACCGCGAGGGGACATCCGAGCAGTACTTC
CASSHREGTSEQYF
>TRBJ2-3|TRBD1|TRBV5-5|NA
TGTGCCAGCAGGGAGGTGGGGACAGGGGGAACAGATACGCAGTATTTT
CASREVGTGGTDTQYF
>TRBJ1-1|TRBD1|TRBV29-1|NA
TGCAGCGCCTCGACAGGGGAGGCTTTCTTT
CSASTGEAFF
>TRBJ1-2|TRBD1|TRBV7-2|NA
TGTGCCAGCAGCGGGGACAGGAGGAATGGCTACACCTTC
CASSGDRRNGYTF
>TRBJ2-7|NA|TRBV19|NA
TGTGCCAGTAGTATAGATCTGGTCGGCTACGAGCGGTACTTC
CASSIDLVGYERYF
>TRBJ2-7|NA|TRBV27|NA
TGTGCCAGCAGTTTACTGGGGGCTACCTCCTACGAGCAGTACTTC
CASSLLGATSYEQYF
>TRBJ2-7|NA|TRBV25-1|NA
TGTGCCAGCAGTGAACCGGCAGGTACCTACGAGCAGTACTTC
CASSEPAGTYEQYF
>TRBJ2-5|TRBD2|TRBV4-2|NA
TGTGCCAGCAGCCAAGGGTCCGGGTCTAGCGGATACCAAGAGACCCAGTACTTC
CASSQGSGSSGYQETQYF
>TRBJ2-7|NA|TRBV7-2|NA
TGTGCCAGCAGCTCCCGGACTGGCTCCTACGAGCAGTACTTC
CASSSRTGSYEQYF
>TRBJ2-3|TRBD1|TRBV28|NA
TGTGCCATCCCGGGACAGGGGGAGGCAGATACGCAGTATTTT
CAIPGQGEADTQYF
>TRBJ2-3|TRBD1|TRBV5-1|NA
TGCGCCAGCAGCTCGGAACCCGGGACAGGGTATATTGATACGCAGTATTTT
CASSSEPGTGYIDTQYF
>TRBJ2-1|NA|TRBV28|few
TGTGCCAGCAGTTTGGGCTATGAGCAGTTCTTC
CASSLGYEQFF
>TRBJ1-6|NA|TRBV7-8|NA
TGTGCCAGCAGCCCGCAGGGGAGTAACTCACCCCTCCACTTT
CASSPQGSNSPLHF
>TRBJ1-1|NA|TRBV28|NA
TGTGCCAGCAGTTTATTCGCTCGGGAGAACACTGAAGCTTTCTTT
CASSLFARENTEAFF
>TRBJ2-1|NA|TRBV28|NA
TGTGCCAGCAGTGAACTGGACAACTTGAATGAGCAGTTCTTC
CASSELDNLNEQFF
>TRBJ2-7|TRBD1|TRBV6-5|NA
TGTGCCAGCAGTTACTCTTACAGGGGTAGCGACGAGCAGTACTTC
CASSYSYRGSDEQYF
>TRBJ2-7|TRBD2|TRBV5-4|NA
TGTGCCAGCAGCTTGACTAGCGGATCCTACGAGCAGTACTTC
CASSLTSGSYEQYF
>TRBJ2-3|NA|TRBV10-3|NA
TGTGCCATCAGTGAGGATAGATCCCTCACAGATACGCAGTATTTT
CAISEDRSLTDTQYF
>TRBJ2-2|NA|TRBV19|NA
TGTGCCAGTAGGCTAACAGGGACCGGGGAGCTGTTTTTT
CASRLTGTGELFF
>TRBJ1-1|NA|TRBV19|once
TGTGCCAGTAATTTTAGGCCGGAGGCCACTGAAGCTTTCTTT
CASNFRPEATEAFF
>TRBJ1-4|NA|TRBV24-1|NA
TGTGCCACCAGTGATTCAGGGGCGGGTAATGAAAAACTGTTTTTT
CATSDSGAGNEKLFF
>TRBJ2-7|TRBD1|TRBV5-4|NA
TGTGCCAGCAGCTCGGGACAGGTGTACTCCTACGAGCAGTACTTC
CASSSGQVYSYEQYF
>TRBJ2-1|NA|TRBV11-1|few
TGTGCCAGCAGCTTAAGCCTTTACAATGAGCAGTTCTTC
CASSLSLYNEQFF
>TRBJ1-1|NA|TRBV30|NA
TGTGCCTGGAGGCGACAGATTCTGGCTGAAGCTTTCTTT
CAWRRQILAEAFF
>TRBJ2-7|TRBD1|TRBV6-2/TRBV6-3|NA
TGTGCCAGCAGCCTCATACCGGGACAGGGGGTCGAGCAGTACTTC
CASSLIPGQGVEQYF
>TRBJ2-1|TRBD1|TRBV28|NA
TGTGCCAGCAGAAGGACAGGGGCTGTCAATGAGCAGTTCTTC
CASRRTGAVNEQFF
>TRBJ1-3|TRBD1|TRBV11-2|NA
TGTGCCAGCGCCAGGGGGGCGGACGGAAACACCATATATTTT
CASARGADGNTIYF
>TRBJ1-3|NA|TRBV3-1/TRBV3-2|NA
TGTGCCAGCAGCCCACAGGGAAACACCATATATTTT
CASSPQGNTIYF
>TRBJ2-7|TRBD2|TRBV27|NA
TGTGCCAGCCGAAGGGGACTAGAGGGGAGCGAGCAGTACTTC
CASRRGLEGSEQYF
>TRBJ2-7|NA|TRBV7-2|NA
TGTGCCAGCAGCTCCCGCGACAGGCGTCCCTACGAGCAGTACTTC
CASSSRDRRPYEQYF
>TRBJ2-2|TRBD1|TRBV2|once
TGTGCCAGCAGTGGGACAGGGTCAATGGCCGGGGAGCTGTTTTTT
CASSGTGSMAGELFF
>TRBJ1-4|NA|TRBV7-2|NA
TGTGCCAGCAGCTTATCTGCGGGGGGCTCAACTAATGAAAAACTGTTTTTT
CASSLSAGGSTNEKLFF
>TRBJ2-2|TRBD1|TRBV28|NA
TGTGCCAGCAGTTTAAATAGGGGGCTGGGGGAGCTGTTTTTT
CASSLNRGLGELFF
>TRBJ2-5|NA|TRBV3-1/TRBV3-2|NA
TGTGCCAGCAGCCCCCCGGGGGAGGAGACCCAGTACTTC
CASSPPGEETQYF
>TRBJ1-1|TRBD1|TRBV19|NA
TGTGCCAGTAGGGATACAGGGGCCACTGAAGCTTTCTTT
CASRDTGATEAFF
>TRBJ2-7|NA|TRBV7-2|once
TGTGCCAGCAGCTTAGGCGGAGCCTCCTACGAGCAGTACTTC
CASSLGGASYEQYF
>TRBJ2-1|NA|TRBV7-3|NA
TGTGCCAGCAGCCCTGACAGGAACTACAATGAGCAGTTCTTC
CASSPDRNYNEQFF
>TRBJ2-3|TRBD2|TRBV5-1|NA
TGCGCCAGCAGCTCCGGGACTAGCGGAACTAGCACAGATACGCAGTATTTT
CASSSGTSGTSTDTQYF
>TRBJ1-6|TRBD1|TRBV7-2|NA
TGTGCCAGCAGCCTTACAGGGGACCCCCGACCCCTCCACTTT
CASSLTGDPRPLHF